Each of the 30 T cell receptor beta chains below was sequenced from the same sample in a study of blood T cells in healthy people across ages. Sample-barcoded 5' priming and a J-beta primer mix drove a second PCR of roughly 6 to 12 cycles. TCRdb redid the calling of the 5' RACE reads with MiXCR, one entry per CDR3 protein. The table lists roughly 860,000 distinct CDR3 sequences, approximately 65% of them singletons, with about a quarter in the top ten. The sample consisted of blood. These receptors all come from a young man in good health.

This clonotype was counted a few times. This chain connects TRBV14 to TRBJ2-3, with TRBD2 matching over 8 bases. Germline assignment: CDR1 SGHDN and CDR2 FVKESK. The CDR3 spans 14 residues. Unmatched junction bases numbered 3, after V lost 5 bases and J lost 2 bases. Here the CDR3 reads CASSSGGYTDTQYF. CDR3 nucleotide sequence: TGTGCCAGCAGCAGCGGGGGATACACAGATACGCAGTATTTT.

The CDR3 is CASSRITRQGTNEQFF. CDR3 bases: TGTGCCAGCAGCCGCATCACTAGACAGGGTACGAATGAGCAGTTCTTC. The gene calls are TRBV4-2 and TRBJ2-1; 7 nucleotides align to TRBD1. CDR1 and CDR2 (germline): LGHNA, YNFKEQ. This CDR3 contains 16 residues. Losses at the gene ends were 4 bases for V and 7 bases for J; bases not matched to a gene: 13.

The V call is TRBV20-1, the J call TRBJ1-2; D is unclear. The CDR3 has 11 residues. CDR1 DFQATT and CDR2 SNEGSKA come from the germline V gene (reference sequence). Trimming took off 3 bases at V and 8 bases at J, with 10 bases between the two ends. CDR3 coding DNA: TGCAGTGCTAGCCCACCTAGGGGCTACACCTTC. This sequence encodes CSASPPRGYTF.

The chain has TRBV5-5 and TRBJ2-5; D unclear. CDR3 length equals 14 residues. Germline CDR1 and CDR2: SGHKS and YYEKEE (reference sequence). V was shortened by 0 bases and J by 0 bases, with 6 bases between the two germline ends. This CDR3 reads CASSLEAYQETQYF. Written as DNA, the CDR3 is TGTGCCAGCAGCTTGGAGGCATACCAAGAGACCCAGTACTTC.

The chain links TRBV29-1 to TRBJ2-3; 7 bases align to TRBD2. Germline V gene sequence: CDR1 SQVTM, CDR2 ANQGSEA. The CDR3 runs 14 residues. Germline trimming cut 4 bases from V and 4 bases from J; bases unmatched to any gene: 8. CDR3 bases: TGCAGCGTTGGTGGACTAGTCTGGTCAGATACGCAGTATTTT. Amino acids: CSVGGLVWSDTQYF.

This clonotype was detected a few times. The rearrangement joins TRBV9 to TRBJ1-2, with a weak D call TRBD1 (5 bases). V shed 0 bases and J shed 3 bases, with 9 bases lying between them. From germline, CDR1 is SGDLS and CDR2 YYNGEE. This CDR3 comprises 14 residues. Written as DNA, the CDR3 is TGTGCCAGCAGCGTAGAAGACAGCTACTATGGCTACACCTTC. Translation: CASSVEDSYYGYTF.

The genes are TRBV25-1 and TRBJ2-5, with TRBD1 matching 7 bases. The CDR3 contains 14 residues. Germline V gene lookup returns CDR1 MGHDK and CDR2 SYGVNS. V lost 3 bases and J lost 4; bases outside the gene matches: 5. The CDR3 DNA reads TGTGCCAGCAGTGAGAGGGGGCACCGAGAGACCCAGTACTTC. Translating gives CASSERGHRETQYF.

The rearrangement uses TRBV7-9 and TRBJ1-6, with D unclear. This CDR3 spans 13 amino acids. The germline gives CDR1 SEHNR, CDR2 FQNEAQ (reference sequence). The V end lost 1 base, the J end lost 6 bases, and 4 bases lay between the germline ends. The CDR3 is CASSLGVNSPLHF. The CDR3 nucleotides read TGTGCCAGCAGCTTAGGGGTTAATTCACCCCTCCACTTT.

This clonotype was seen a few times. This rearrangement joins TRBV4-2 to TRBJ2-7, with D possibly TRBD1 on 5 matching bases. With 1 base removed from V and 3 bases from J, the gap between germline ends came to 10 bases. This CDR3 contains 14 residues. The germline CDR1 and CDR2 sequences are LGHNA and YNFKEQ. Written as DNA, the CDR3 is TGTGCCAGCAGCCAAGTGGAAGGGGACTACGAGCAGTACTTC. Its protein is CASSQVEGDYEQYF.

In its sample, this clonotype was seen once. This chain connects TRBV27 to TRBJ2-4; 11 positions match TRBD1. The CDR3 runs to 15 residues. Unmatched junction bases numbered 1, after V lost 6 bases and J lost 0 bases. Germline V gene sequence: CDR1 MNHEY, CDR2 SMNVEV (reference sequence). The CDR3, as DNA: TGTGCCAGCAGGGGACAGGGGGGAGCCAAAAACATTCAGTACTTC. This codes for CASRGQGGAKNIQYF.

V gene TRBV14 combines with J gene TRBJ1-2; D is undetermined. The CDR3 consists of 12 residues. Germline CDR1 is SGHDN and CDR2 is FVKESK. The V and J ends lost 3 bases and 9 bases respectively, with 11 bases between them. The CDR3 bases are TGTGCCAGCAGCCAGCGTCATCACAGCTACACCTTC. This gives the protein CASSQRHHSYTF.

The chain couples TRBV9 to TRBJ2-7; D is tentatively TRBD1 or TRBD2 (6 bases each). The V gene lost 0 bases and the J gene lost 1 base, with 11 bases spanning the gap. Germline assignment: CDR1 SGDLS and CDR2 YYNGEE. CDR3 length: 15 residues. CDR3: CASSVAGGRSYEQYF. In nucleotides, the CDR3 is TGTGCCAGCAGCGTAGCCGGGGGCCGATCCTACGAGCAGTACTTC.

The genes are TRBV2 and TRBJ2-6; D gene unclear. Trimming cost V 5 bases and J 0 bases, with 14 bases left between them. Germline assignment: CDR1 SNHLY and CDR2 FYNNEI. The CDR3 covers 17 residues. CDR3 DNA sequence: TGTGCCAGCAGTCTGTTGGGCTTCCTCTCTGGGGCCAACGTCCTGACTTTC. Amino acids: CASSLLGFLSGANVLTF.

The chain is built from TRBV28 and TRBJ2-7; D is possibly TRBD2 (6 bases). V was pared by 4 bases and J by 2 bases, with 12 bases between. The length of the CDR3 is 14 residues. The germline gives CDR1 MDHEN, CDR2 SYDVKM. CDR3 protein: CASSSSAGTYEQYF. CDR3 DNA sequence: TGTGCCAGCAGTTCTAGTGCGGGAACCTACGAGCAGTACTTC.

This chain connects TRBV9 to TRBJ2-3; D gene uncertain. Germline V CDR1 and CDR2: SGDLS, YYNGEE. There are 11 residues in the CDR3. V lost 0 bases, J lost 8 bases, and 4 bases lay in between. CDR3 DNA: TGTGCCAGCAGCGTAGGGGCTACGCAGTATTTT. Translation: CASSVGATQYF.

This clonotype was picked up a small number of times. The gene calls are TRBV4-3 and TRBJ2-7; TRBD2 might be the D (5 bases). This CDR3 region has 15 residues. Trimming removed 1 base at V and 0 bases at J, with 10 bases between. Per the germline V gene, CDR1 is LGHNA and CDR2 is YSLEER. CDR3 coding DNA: TGCGCCAGCAGCCAAGGAGGGATTGGCTCCTACGAGCAGTACTTC. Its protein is CASSQGGIGSYEQYF.

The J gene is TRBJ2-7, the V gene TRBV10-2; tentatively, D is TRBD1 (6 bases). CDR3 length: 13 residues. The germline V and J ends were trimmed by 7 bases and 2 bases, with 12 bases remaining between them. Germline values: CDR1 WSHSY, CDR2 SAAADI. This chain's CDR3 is CASNTDRTYEQYF. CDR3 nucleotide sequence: TGCGCCAGCAATACGGACAGAACCTACGAGCAGTACTTC.

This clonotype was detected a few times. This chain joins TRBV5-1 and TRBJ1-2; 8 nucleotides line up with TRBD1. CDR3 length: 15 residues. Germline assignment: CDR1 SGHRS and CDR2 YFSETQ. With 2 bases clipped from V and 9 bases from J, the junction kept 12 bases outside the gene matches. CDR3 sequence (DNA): TGCGCCAGCAGCTTCAGACAGGGGTCCGAGGGACGCTACACCTTC. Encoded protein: CASSFRQGSEGRYTF.

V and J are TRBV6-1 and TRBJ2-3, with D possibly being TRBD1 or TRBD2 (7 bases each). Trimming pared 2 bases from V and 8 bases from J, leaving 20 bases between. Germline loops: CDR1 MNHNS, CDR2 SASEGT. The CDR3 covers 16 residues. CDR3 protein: CASSEMGQLRGGTQYF. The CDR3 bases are TGTGCCAGCAGTGAAATGGGACAGCTTAGGGGGGGTACGCAGTATTTT.

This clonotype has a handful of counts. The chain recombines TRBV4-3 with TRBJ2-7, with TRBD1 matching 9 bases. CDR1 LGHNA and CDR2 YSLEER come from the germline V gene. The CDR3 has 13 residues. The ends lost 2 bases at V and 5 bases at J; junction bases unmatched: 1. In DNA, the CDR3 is TGCGCCAGCAGCCAAAGGACAGGGGACGAGCAGTACTTC. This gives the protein CASSQRTGDEQYF.

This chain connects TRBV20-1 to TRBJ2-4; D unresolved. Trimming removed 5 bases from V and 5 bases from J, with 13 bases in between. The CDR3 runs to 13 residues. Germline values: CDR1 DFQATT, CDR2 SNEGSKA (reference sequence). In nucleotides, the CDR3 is TGCAGTGCTGAGATGGGGATCCAAAACATTCAGTACTTC. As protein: CSAEMGIQNIQYF.

CDR3 loop: CSVEVGTKDYEQYF. The CDR3 DNA reads as TGCAGCGTTGAAGTAGGGACAAAAGACTACGAGCAGTACTTC. This sequence joins TRBV29-1 and TRBJ2-4, with D possibly matching TRBD1 (6 bases). The closer fit of TRBJ2-7 to the DNA end suggests the J call may be wrong. Germline lookup yields CDR1 SQVTM and CDR2 ANQGSEA. The CDR3 loop spans 14 amino acids.

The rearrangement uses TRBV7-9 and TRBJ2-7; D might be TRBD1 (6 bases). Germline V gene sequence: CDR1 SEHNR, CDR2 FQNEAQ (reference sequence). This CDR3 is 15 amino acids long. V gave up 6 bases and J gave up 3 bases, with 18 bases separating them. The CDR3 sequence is CASSSDRIVYYEQYF. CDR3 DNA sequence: TGTGCCAGCAGTTCAGACAGGATCGTTTACTACGAGCAGTACTTC.

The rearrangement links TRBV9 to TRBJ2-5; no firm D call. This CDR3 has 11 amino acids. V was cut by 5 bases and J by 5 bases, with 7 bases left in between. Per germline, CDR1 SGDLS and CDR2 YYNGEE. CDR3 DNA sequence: TGTGCCAGCAGAGTTGCTGAGACCCAGTACTTC. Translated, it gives CASRVAETQYF.

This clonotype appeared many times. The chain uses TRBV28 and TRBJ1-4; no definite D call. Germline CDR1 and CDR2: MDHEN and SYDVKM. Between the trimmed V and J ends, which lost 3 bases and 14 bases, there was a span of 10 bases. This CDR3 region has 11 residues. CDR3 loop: CASSLVRQLFF. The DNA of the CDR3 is TGTGCCAGCAGTTTGGTACGTCAGCTGTTTTTT.

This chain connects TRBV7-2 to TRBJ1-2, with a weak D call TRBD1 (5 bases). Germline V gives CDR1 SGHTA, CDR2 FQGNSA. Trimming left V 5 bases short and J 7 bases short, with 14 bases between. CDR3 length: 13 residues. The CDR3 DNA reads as TGTGCCAGCAGCCCGGGACGGGGCGGTGGCTACACCTTC. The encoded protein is CASSPGRGGGYTF.

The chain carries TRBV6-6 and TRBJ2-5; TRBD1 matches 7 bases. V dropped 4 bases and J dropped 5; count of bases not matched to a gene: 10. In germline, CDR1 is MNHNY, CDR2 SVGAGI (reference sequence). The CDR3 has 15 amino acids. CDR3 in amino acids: CASSFPQGQGETQYF. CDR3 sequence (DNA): TGTGCCAGCAGTTTCCCACAGGGGCAGGGGGAGACCCAGTACTTC.

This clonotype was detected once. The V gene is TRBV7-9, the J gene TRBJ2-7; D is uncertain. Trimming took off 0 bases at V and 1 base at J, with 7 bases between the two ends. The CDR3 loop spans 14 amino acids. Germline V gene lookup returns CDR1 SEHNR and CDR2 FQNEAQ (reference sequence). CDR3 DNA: TGTGCCAGCAGCTTAGCTGCGCTTTCCTACGAGCAGTACTTC. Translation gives CASSLAALSYEQYF.

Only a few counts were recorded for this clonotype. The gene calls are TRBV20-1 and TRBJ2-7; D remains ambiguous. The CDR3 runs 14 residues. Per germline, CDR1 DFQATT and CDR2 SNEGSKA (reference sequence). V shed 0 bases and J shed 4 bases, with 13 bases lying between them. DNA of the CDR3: TGCAGTGCTAGAGATAGGGTAGATAGGTACGAGCAGTACTTC. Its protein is CSARDRVDRYEQYF.

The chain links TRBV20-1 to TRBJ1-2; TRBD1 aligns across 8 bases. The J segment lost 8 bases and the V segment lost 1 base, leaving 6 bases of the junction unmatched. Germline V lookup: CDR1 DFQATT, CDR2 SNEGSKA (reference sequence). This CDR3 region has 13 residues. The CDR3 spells CSARADREWGYTF. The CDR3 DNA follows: TGCAGTGCTAGAGCGGACAGGGAATGGGGCTACACCTTC.